One sample yielded the 30 T cell receptor beta chains listed below, sequenced in a study of post-analysis software for immune sequencing data (dated by TCRdb to about 2015). The investigation overall reported the following: Patients showed significantly higher frequencies than controls for five TRBV segments, among them TRBV5-6, TRBV5-1 and TRBV20-1.

Libraries were prepared through PCR. The instrument was an Illumina HiSeq 2500. To reduce PCR and sequencing biases, unique molecular identifiers were incorporated into the TCR beta cDNA libraries. The raw public reads went through TCRdb reprocessing: fastp at Q25, MiXCR clone calling, in-frame beta chains kept. Rows with a matching CDR3 protein are joined into one entry that keeps the most common DNA and genes. This sample holds about 760,000 distinct CDR3 sequences; less than 35% were observed only once. Around 0.56% of the sample comes from the top ten. Antigens for these TCRs are unknown. The sample comprised blood. These TCRs come from a girl between 10 and 17 years old with multiple sclerosis.

J is TRBJ2-7 and V is TRBV7-9; TRBD1 might be the D (6 bases). The V gene lost 5 bases and the J gene lost 2 bases, with 19 bases spanning the gap. The germline gives CDR1 SEHNR, CDR2 FQNEAQ (reference sequence). The CDR3 has 16 residues. Here the CDR3 DNA reads TGTGCCAGCAGCCCGCCCCCCTGGGACAAGACCTACGAGCAGTACTTC. Its protein product is CASSPPPWDKTYEQYF.

This clonotype was counted only a few times. The genes are TRBV25-1 and TRBJ2-7; D may be TRBD2 (5 bases). The germline V gene has CDR1 MGHDK and CDR2 SYGVNS. V shed 6 bases and J shed 2 bases, with 8 bases lying between them. The CDR3 length is 12 residues. The CDR3 here is CASRGAPYEQYF. The CDR3 DNA reads as TGTGCCAGCAGGGGAGCCCCCTACGAGCAGTACTTC.

The sample holds a few counts of this clonotype. The CDR3 loop reads CASSLLGLAKNIQYF. CDR3 nucleotide sequence: TGCGCCAGCAGCTTGCTCGGTTTAGCCAAAAACATTCAGTACTTC. This chain links TRBV4-1 with TRBJ2-4; no firm D call. The V gene lost 5 bases and the J gene lost 0 bases, with 11 bases spanning the gap. The CDR3 loop spans 15 amino acids. CDR1 and CDR2 from the germline V gene are MGHRA and YSYEKL.

In its sample, this clonotype was seen a few times. The chain has TRBV10-2 and TRBJ2-7; D is perhaps TRBD2 (6 bases). V dropped 3 bases and J dropped 3 bases, with 18 bases sitting between them. This CDR3 is built from 16 residues. Germline values: CDR1 WSHSY, CDR2 SAAADI. The CDR3 region is CASSDKKVSGDYEQYF. CDR3 nucleotides: TGCGCCAGCAGTGATAAGAAGGTGTCGGGGGACTACGAGCAGTACTTC.

This chain uses TRBV5-1 with TRBJ2-1, with D maybe TRBD2 (6 bases). The J call could be wrong; TRBJ2-7 is a better fit for the DNA end. The CDR3 runs 17 residues. Germline assignment: CDR1 SGHRS and CDR2 YFSETQ. CDR3 DNA: TGCGCCAGCAGCTTGGCCCACGGAGGGTCCTCCTACAATGAGCAGTACTTC. Its protein is CASSLAHGGSSYNEQYF.

The CDR3 region is CASSPRLAALSTYNEQFF. DNA for the CDR3: TGCGCCAGCAGCCCCAGACTAGCAGCATTGTCGACCTACAATGAGCAGTTCTTC. The chain uses TRBV5-1 and TRBJ2-1; 7 nucleotides match TRBD2. The CDR3 has 18 amino acids. Germline assignment: CDR1 SGHRS and CDR2 YFSETQ. Unmatched junction bases numbered 15, after V lost 4 bases and J lost 2 bases.

This clonotype showed up many times. The CDR3 loop reads CASSGATQYF. In DNA, the CDR3 is TGTGCCAGCTCCGGGGCGACCCAGTACTTC. This chain links TRBV5-6 with TRBJ2-5; D tentatively reads TRBD1 or TRBD2 (5 bases each). There are 10 residues in the CDR3. Germline loops: CDR1 SGHDT, CDR2 YYEEEE. Trimming shortened V by 7 bases and J by 7 bases, and 8 bases separated the two germline ends. The full variable domain, completed using reference TRBV5-6 and TRBJ2-5, is DAGVTQSPTHLIKTRGQQVTLRCSPKSGHDTVSWYQQALGQGPQFIFQYYEEEERQRGNFPDRFSGHQFPNYSSELNVNALLLGDSALYLCASSGATQYFGPGTRLLVL.

The rearrangement joins TRBV5-1 to TRBJ2-1; D unclear. The V end lost 2 bases, the J end lost 4 bases, and 13 bases lay between the germline ends. There are 15 residues in the CDR3. CDR1 and CDR2 (germline): SGHRS, YFSETQ. The CDR3 region is CASSLTTNPYNEQFF. The CDR3 DNA reads TGCGCCAGCAGCTTAACCACAAACCCGTACAATGAGCAGTTCTTC.

The sample holds many counts of this clonotype. The chain recombines TRBV20-1 with TRBJ2-1, with D unclear. CDR1 and CDR2 from the germline V gene are DFQATT and SNEGSKA (reference sequence). V was pared by 5 bases and J by 5 bases, with 7 bases between. The CDR3 is 11 amino acids. CDR3: CSASSHNEQFF. CDR3 in DNA: TGCAGTGCTTCGTCTCACAATGAGCAGTTCTTC.

The chain is built from TRBV20-1 and TRBJ1-2; D is perhaps TRBD1 (5 bases). CDR1 and CDR2 from the germline V gene are DFQATT and SNEGSKA (reference sequence). The V gene lost 2 bases and the J gene lost 4 bases, with 14 bases spanning the gap. The CDR3 covers 14 residues. The CDR3 region is CSARSPQVRYGYTF. In DNA, the CDR3 is TGCAGTGCTAGAAGCCCACAGGTTCGCTATGGCTACACCTTC.

V gene TRBV7-2 combines with J gene TRBJ2-5, with TRBD1 as a possible D gene (6 bases). CDR3 length: 14 amino acids. The V and J ends lost 5 bases and 1 base respectively, with 11 bases between them. CDR1 and CDR2 (germline): SGHTA, FQGNSA. CDR3 coding DNA: TGTGCCAGCAGCAGAGACAGGCTCCAAGAGACCCAGTACTTC. Its translation is CASSRDRLQETQYF.

This clonotype was seen ten or more times. The V and J genes are TRBV4-3 and TRBJ2-3; the D gene could be TRBD1 or TRBD2 (5 bases each). Trimming removed 1 base from V and 3 bases from J, with 8 bases in between. Germline V lookup: CDR1 LGHNA, CDR2 YSLEER. The CDR3 spans 14 residues. The CDR3 here is CASSQVWGTDTQYF. CDR3 coding DNA: TGCGCCAGCAGCCAAGTGTGGGGGACAGATACGCAGTATTTT.

The chain combines TRBV28 with TRBJ1-5; D remains unclear. V gave up 2 bases and J gave up 7 bases, with 12 bases separating them. Germline CDR1 MDHEN, CDR2 SYDVKM. CDR3 length: 14 residues. The CDR3 loop is CASSLAQLPQPQHF. CDR3 DNA: TGTGCCAGCAGTTTAGCACAGTTGCCCCAGCCCCAGCATTTT.

As regards this clonotype: A junction end diverges from the germline sequence, so it may reflect a read error. The rearrangement joins TRBV15 to TRBJ2-3; 7 bases agree with TRBD1. Germline CDR1 and CDR2: LNHNV and YYDKDF (reference sequence). The CDR3 runs to 16 residues. For the CDR3, the DNA is TGTGCCGCCAGCAGAGACCAGGGGGATGGCACAGATACGCAGTATTTT. It translates to CAASRDQGDGTDTQYF.

There are a few counts of this clonotype. V and J are TRBV29-1 and TRBJ1-1; D might be TRBD1 (5 bases). This CDR3 region has 13 residues. The ends were cut back, 0 bases at V and 10 bases at J, with 15 bases in the middle. Germline CDR1 and CDR2: SQVTM and ANQGSEA. CDR3 amino acids: CSVEEAGMGVAFF. The CDR3 DNA is TGCAGCGTTGAAGAGGCAGGGATGGGGGTAGCTTTCTTT.

This clonotype was seen a few times. This chain connects TRBV11-2 to TRBJ2-5; no firm D call. The CDR3 is 12 residues long. Germline V gives CDR1 SGHAT, CDR2 FQNNGV. Deletions cut 0 bases from V and 11 bases from J, with 10 bases between. The CDR3 sequence: CASSLDWAPQYF. The CDR3 DNA sequence: TGTGCCAGCAGCTTAGATTGGGCACCGCAGTACTTC.

This clonotype has a handful of counts. V gene TRBV6-5 combines with J gene TRBJ2-1; 9 positions match TRBD2. V was clipped by 1 base and J by 8 bases; unmatched bases: 6. CDR1 is MNHEY, CDR2 SVGAGI, per germline. The length of the CDR3 is 15 residues. This CDR3 is CASSYFRTSVDEQFF. In DNA form, the CDR3 reads TGTGCCAGCAGTTACTTCCGGACTAGCGTTGATGAGCAGTTCTTC.

This clonotype turned up a few times. The genes are TRBV7-8 and TRBJ2-1; TRBD1 aligns across 10 bases. The CDR3 runs to 18 residues. CDR1 and CDR2 from the germline V gene are SGHVS and FQNEAQ. The ends lost 3 bases at V and 8 bases at J; junction bases unmatched: 16. The CDR3 DNA reads TGTGCCAGCAGCTTCTTCAGGGGTGTGACAGGGGGCTTGGATGAGCAGTTCTTC. It translates to CASSFFRGVTGGLDEQFF.

This clonotype was detected only a few times. V gene TRBV6-5 combines with J gene TRBJ2-6; D remains ambiguous. CDR3 length: 14 amino acids. Germline V gives CDR1 MNHEY, CDR2 SVGAGI. The V and J ends lost 5 bases and 0 bases respectively, with 5 bases between them. Here the CDR3 DNA reads TGTGCCAGCAGTACAAACTCTGGGGCCAACGTCCTGACTTTC. It translates to CASSTNSGANVLTF.

Only a few counts were recorded for this clonotype. V is TRBV29-1 and J is TRBJ2-7; the D gene could be TRBD1 or TRBD2 (7 bases each). This CDR3 region has 13 residues. Trimming took 0 bases from V and 10 from J, leaving 16 bases between them. Germline-derived CDR1 and CDR2 are SQVTM and ANQGSEA. CDR3 sequence (DNA): TGCAGCGTTGAAGAAGGGGCAGGGGGGGAACAGTACTTC. Amino acid sequence: CSVEEGAGGEQYF.

The genes are TRBV20-1 and TRBJ2-1, with D tentatively TRBD2 (6 bases). Germline CDR1 is DFQATT and CDR2 is SNEGSKA (reference sequence). Trimming left V 6 bases short and J 6 bases short, with 21 bases between. The CDR3 consists of 15 residues. CDR3 residues: CSAIQPRRAINEQFF. The CDR3, as DNA: TGCAGTGCAATTCAACCCCGGAGGGCCATCAATGAGCAGTTCTTC.

This clonotype was counted many times. The J gene is TRBJ2-3, the V gene TRBV29-1; no firm D call. Looked up from germline, CDR1 is SQVTM and CDR2 is ANQGSEA. The CDR3 covers 10 residues. V was cut by 6 bases and J by 2 bases, with 3 bases left in between. This CDR3 is CSVPTDTQYF. The CDR3, as DNA: TGCAGCGTACCCACAGATACGCAGTATTTT.

The chain links TRBV20-1 to TRBJ1-5; D is perhaps TRBD1 (6 bases). The CDR3 has 14 residues. Trimming shortened V by 3 bases and J by 11 bases, and 20 bases separated the two germline ends. CDR1 and CDR2 (germline): DFQATT, SNEGSKA (reference sequence). The CDR3 region is CSASSQGRSETQHF. The CDR3 DNA sequence: TGCAGTGCTAGTAGTCAGGGGCGTTCAGAGACCCAGCATTTT.

This chain uses TRBV19 with TRBJ1-5; TRBD1 agrees at 7 bases. Germline V gives CDR1 LNHDA, CDR2 SQIVND (reference sequence). J was trimmed by 2 bases and V by 1 base; bases with no gene match: 14. This CDR3 is 19 amino acids long. The CDR3 loop is CASSIARDSTTFRNQPQHF. CDR3 sequence (DNA): TGTGCCAGTAGTATAGCCCGGGACAGCACCACATTTCGCAATCAGCCCCAGCATTTT.

V gene TRBV6-1 combines with J gene TRBJ1-1, with D maybe TRBD1 (6 bases). Germline V gives CDR1 MNHNS, CDR2 SASEGT. Trimming took 5 bases from V and 0 from J, leaving 19 bases between them. The CDR3 sequence is 17 residues long. The CDR3 sequence: CASSRSAGASMNTEAFF. The CDR3 region has the DNA TGTGCCAGCAGTCGAAGCGCGGGGGCGTCCATGAACACTGAAGCTTTCTTT.

The V and J genes are TRBV20-1 and TRBJ2-3; TRBD2 matches at 9 bases. Germline loops: CDR1 DFQATT, CDR2 SNEGSKA (reference sequence). J lost 4 bases, V lost 5 bases, and 10 bases had no gene match. The CDR3 is 15 amino acids. The CDR3 DNA reads as TGCAGTGCTCCACCCGTAGCGGGGGTGGCAGATACGCAGTATTTT. This translates into CSAPPVAGVADTQYF.

The chain combines TRBV9 with TRBJ2-1; D not certain. CDR1 SGDLS and CDR2 YYNGEE come from the germline V gene. The V end lost 4 bases, the J end lost 9 bases, and 17 bases lay between the germline ends. This CDR3 is 14 amino acids long. This CDR3 reads CASSPRSTVFEQFF. The CDR3 DNA reads TGTGCCAGCAGCCCCCGATCAACGGTATTTGAGCAGTTCTTC.

This clonotype was seen more than once but under ten times. The V and J genes are TRBV5-1 and TRBJ2-3; the D gene is possibly TRBD2 (5 bases). Germline CDR1 is SGHRS and CDR2 is YFSETQ. The CDR3 is 15 residues long. V gave up 4 bases and J gave up 2 bases, with 14 bases separating them. The CDR3 spells CASSRTEDLTDTQYF. The CDR3 region has the DNA TGCGCCAGCAGCAGGACGGAGGACCTCACAGATACGCAGTATTTT.

In its sample, this clonotype was seen a few times. The chain combines TRBV5-1 with TRBJ1-1, with D maybe TRBD1 (5 bases). Germline CDR1 reads SGHRS; CDR2 reads YFSETQ. The germline V and J ends were trimmed by 0 bases and 4 bases, with 13 bases remaining between them. The CDR3 loop spans 15 amino acids. CDR3 sequence (DNA): TGCGCCAGCAGCTTGGTCTCGGGGCAGGCCACTGAAGCTTTCTTT. Amino acid sequence: CASSLVSGQATEAFF.

This clonotype showed up many times. The V gene is TRBV4-3, the J gene TRBJ2-3, with 10 bases fitting TRBD2. Germline V lookup: CDR1 LGHNA, CDR2 YSLEER. The trim removed 4 bases at V and 2 bases at J, leaving 3 bases unmatched. The CDR3 covers 15 residues. CDR3 residues: CASSRLAGVTDTQYF. CDR3 sequence (DNA): TGCGCCAGCAGCCGCCTAGCGGGAGTCACAGATACGCAGTATTTT.